Listed below are T cell receptor beta chains from one sample, sequenced in a study of naive and memory T cell subsets. TCRdb redid the calling of the UMI-ligation and nested PCR reads with MiXCR, one entry per CDR3 protein. The sample carries 30,000 to 35,000 distinct CDR3 sequences, roughly 7.3% recorded once. The sequencing used skin, collected from a tuberculin skin test site. The receptors here all came from an adult in good health. The CDR3 runs from the conserved cysteine through the conserved F or W. The D gene is left open where the match is weak. For some rows the clone size is stated as once, few or many, or as a class when expanded; others skip it.

clone size: few
D gene: .
V gene: TRBV12-3/TRBV12-4
J gene: TRBJ1-6
CDR3 protein: CASAPRGESPLHF
CDR3 DNA: TGTGCCAGCGCCCCTCGGGGTGAATCACCCCTCCACTTT

clone size: few
D gene: .
V gene: TRBV9
J gene: TRBJ1-1
CDR3 protein: CASSVGVGMNTEAFF
CDR3 DNA: TGTGCCAGCAGCGTCGGGGTGGGGATGAACACTGAAGCTTTCTTT

clone size: few
D gene: .
V gene: TRBV4-1
J gene: TRBJ2-2
CDR3 protein: CASSQDPHCTGELFF
CDR3 DNA: TGCGCCAGCAGCCAAGATCCCCACTGCACCGGGGAGCTGTTTTTT

clone size: many
D gene: .
V gene: TRBV5-1
J gene: TRBJ2-7
CDR3 protein: CASSPQLTGLSYEQYF
CDR3 DNA: TGCGCCAGCAGCCCCCAACTGACAGGCCTCTCCTACGAGCAGTACTTC

clone size: .
D gene: TRBD1
V gene: TRBV29-1
J gene: TRBJ2-7
CDR3 protein: CSVLRGQGTYEQYF
CDR3 DNA: TGCAGCGTCCTACGGGGACAGGGGACCTACGAGCAGTACTTC

clone size: many
D gene: TRBD2
V gene: TRBV28
J gene: TRBJ2-1
CDR3 protein: CASSLSTSGGDNEQFF
CDR3 DNA: TGTGCCAGCAGTTTATCGACTAGCGGGGGGGACAATGAGCAGTTCTTC

clone size: few
D gene: TRBD1
V gene: TRBV14
J gene: TRBJ1-6
CDR3 protein: CASSQGTGGRGSPLHF
CDR3 DNA: TGTGCCAGCAGCCAAGGGACAGGGGGAAGAGGTTCACCCCTCCACTTT

clone size: many
D gene: .
V gene: TRBV28
J gene: TRBJ2-5
CDR3 protein: CASSQNLGPLYQETQYF
CDR3 DNA: TGTGCCAGCAGCCAAAACCTTGGACCTTTGTACCAAGAGACCCAGTACTTC

clone size: many
D gene: .
V gene: TRBV19
J gene: TRBJ1-2
CDR3 protein: CASRKSGPGRNYGYTF
CDR3 DNA: TGTGCCAGCCGCAAAAGCGGGCCGGGACGGAACTATGGCTACACCTTC

clone size: medium-sized
D gene: .
V gene: TRBV6-1
J gene: TRBJ2-2
CDR3 protein: CASSVTDAIGTGELFF
CDR3 DNA: TGTGCCAGCAGTGTGACAGACGCTATTGGCACCGGGGAGCTGTTTTTT

clone size: many
D gene: .
V gene: TRBV5-1
J gene: TRBJ1-1
CDR3 protein: CASSLTGLTEAFF
CDR3 DNA: TGCGCCAGCAGCTTGACAGGGTTGACTGAAGCTTTCTTT

clone size: few
D gene: .
V gene: TRBV12-3/TRBV12-4
J gene: TRBJ2-3
CDR3 protein: CASSLALEGHTQYF
CDR3 DNA: TGTGCCAGCAGTTTAGCGCTCGAGGGTCATACGCAGTATTTT

clone size: many
D gene: .
V gene: TRBV20-1
J gene: TRBJ2-2
CDR3 protein: CSARPYTGTGELFF
CDR3 DNA: TGCAGTGCTAGACCTTACACGGGCACCGGGGAGCTGTTTTTT

clone size: many
D gene: .
V gene: TRBV14
J gene: TRBJ1-3
CDR3 protein: CASSPVAGYGNTIYF
CDR3 DNA: TGTGCCAGCAGCCCAGTTGCGGGATATGGAAACACCATATATTTT

clone size: many
D gene: .
V gene: TRBV10-2
J gene: TRBJ1-1
CDR3 protein: CASWSQLEAFF
CDR3 DNA: TGCGCCAGCTGGTCCCAACTTGAAGCTTTCTTT

clone size: few
D gene: .
V gene: TRBV19
J gene: TRBJ1-1
CDR3 protein: CASSIYGTEAFF
CDR3 DNA: TGTGCCAGTAGTATCTACGGGACTGAAGCTTTCTTT

clone size: .
D gene: TRBD1
V gene: TRBV7-6
J gene: TRBJ2-7
CDR3 protein: CASSYGQGNYEQYF
CDR3 DNA: TGTGCCAGCAGCTACGGACAGGGGAACTACGAGCAGTACTTC

clone size: many
D gene: .
V gene: TRBV7-2
J gene: TRBJ1-1
CDR3 protein: CASSLGGPNTEAFF
CDR3 DNA: TGTGCCAGCAGCTTAGGGGGTCCCAACACTGAAGCTTTCTTT

clone size: many
D gene: .
V gene: TRBV28
J gene: TRBJ1-2
CDR3 protein: CASRLGLDYGYTF
CDR3 DNA: TGTGCCAGCAGACTCGGTCTAGACTATGGCTACACCTTC

clone size: medium-sized
D gene: .
V gene: TRBV5-1
J gene: TRBJ1-2
CDR3 protein: CASSLDRTLGGYTF
CDR3 DNA: TGCGCCAGCAGCTTGGATAGGACCCTGGGAGGCTACACCTTC

clone size: few
D gene: .
V gene: TRBV7-9
J gene: TRBJ1-4
CDR3 protein: CASSSPGDEEKLFF
CDR3 DNA: TGTGCCAGCAGTTCCCCGGGGGACGAAGAAAAACTGTTTTTT

clone size: .
D gene: .
V gene: TRBV11-1
J gene: TRBJ1-5
CDR3 protein: CASSSGLNQPQHF
CDR3 DNA: TGTGCCAGCAGCTCCGGACTGAATCAGCCCCAGCATTTT